The rows below give T cell receptor beta chains drawn from one sample of a study of cytomegalovirus exposure and HLA in healthy donors. The table came from immunoSEQ multiplex PCR; TCRdb's copy has only in-frame clones and leaves some out. Of over 150,000 clones listed, approximately 86% are singletons. Sequencing was performed on PBMCs. All receptors come from a man aged 18 to 29 in good health and CMV-seropositive. Each CDR3 is given with its conserved first and last residue. The D gene is left open where the match is weak. Rows may omit the clone size; those that give it use once, few, many or a size class.

>TRBD1|13|few|TRBJ2-2|TRBV11-2
TGTGCCAGCAGCTCCACAGGGGCCGGGGAGCTGTTTTTT
CASSSTGAGELFF
>TRBD1|13|-|TRBJ1-1|TRBV6-1
TGTGCCACCGAGGGGACAGGGCGGACTGAAGCTTTCTTT
CATEGTGRTEAFF
>-|13|-|TRBJ2-3|TRBV6-4
TGTGCCAGCAGTGATAACTATGCAGATACGCAGTATTTT
CASSDNYADTQYF
>TRBD2|14|-|TRBJ2-5|TRBV5-1
TGCGCCAGCACCCTAGCGGGGGGCCAAGAGACCCAGTACTTC
CASTLAGGQETQYF
>TRBD2|15|-|TRBJ2-5|TRBV7-9
TGTGCCAGCAGCTTAGAGACCGGGGGGGCGGAGACCCAGTACTTC
CASSLETGGAETQYF
>TRBD1|14|-|TRBJ1-5|TRBV30
TGTGCCTGGAGTGGAGGGGGCGCCGGTCAGCCCCAGCATTTT
CAWSGGGAGQPQHF
>-|13|once|TRBJ2-7|TRBV5-6
TGTGCCAGCAGCTTGCTCGGTCAGGTCGAGCAGTACTTC
CASSLLGQVEQYF
>TRBD2|18|-|TRBJ2-2|TRBV4-1
TGCGCCAGCAGCCACACTCCGGGACTAGCGGGAGTGGGCGGGGAGCTGTTTTTT
CASSHTPGLAGVGGELFF
>-|17|-|TRBJ2-6|TRBV29-1
TGCAGCGTTGTAGAGGGGGGACCCCTCTCTGGGGCCAACGTCCTGACTTTC
CSVVEGGPLSGANVLTF
>-|14|-|TRBJ1-1|TRBV7-9
TGTGCCAGCAGCTTAGTTCGGGGGAACACTGAAGCTTTCTTT
CASSLVRGNTEAFF
>-|13|-|TRBJ2-7|TRBV5-1
TGCGCCAGCAGCTTAAACGGAGCCTACGAGCAGTACTTC
CASSLNGAYEQYF
>TRBD1|12|-|TRBJ1-2|TRBV5-1
TGCGCCAGCAGTCTGACAGGGATCGGCTACACCTTC
CASSLTGIGYTF
>-|13|-|TRBJ1-5|TRBV10-3
TGTGCCATCAATGGACAGCCTAATCAGCCCCAGCATTTT
CAINGQPNQPQHF
>-|15|-|TRBJ1-2|TRBV9
TGTGCCAGCAGCGTAGACGGGTCTATCAGGGATGGCTACACCTTC
CASSVDGSIRDGYTF
>-|13|-|TRBJ2-7|TRBV2
TGTGCCAGCAGGGGGGGTATGACCTACGAGCAGTACTTC
CASRGGMTYEQYF
>TRBD2|15|-|TRBJ2-1|TRBV5-4
TGTGCCAGCAGCTTAGGCGGGAGCTCCTACAATGAGCAGTTCTTC
CASSLGGSSYNEQFF
>TRBD1|15|-|TRBJ1-2|TRBV10-3
TGTGCCATCAGTGCATCCGGACAGGGGGCGTATGGCTACACCTTC
CAISASGQGAYGYTF
>TRBD1|15|-|TRBJ1-1|TRBV7-2
TGTGCCAGCAGCCCCCGGACAGGGGGGAACACTGAAGCTTTCTTT
CASSPRTGGNTEAFF
>-|13|-|TRBJ1-2|TRBV29-1
TGCAGCGTTGATCCGAAGAGGCCGGTTGCCCACACCTTC
CSVDPKRPVAHTF
>TRBD2|15|-|TRBJ2-7|TRBV27
TGTGCCAGCAGCTCAGAAGCGGGAGGGCCGGGCGAGCAGTACTTC
CASSSEAGGPGEQYF